This T cell receptor beta chain was sequenced during a study of blood T cell repertoires in COVID-19. Profiling relied on immunoSEQ multiplex PCR, and the TCRdb table lists in-frame clones only, not all of them. Of almost 250,000 clones listed, around 90% are singletons. The sample was PBMCs or T cells enriched from blood (not recorded which). The TCR was taken from a woman between 45 and 65 years old who had recovered from COVID-19.

CDR3 region: CASSWVAGTNTGELFF. The CDR3 region has the DNA TGCGCCAGCAGCTGGGTAGCGGGAACGAACACCGGGGAGCTGTTTTTT. This sequence joins TRBV5-1 and TRBJ2-2, with 8 bases that match TRBD2. Germline V gene data show CDR1 as SGHRS and CDR2 as YFSETQ. The CDR3 spans 16 residues. V shed 3 bases, J shed 0 bases, and the junction held 4 bases outside the gene matches.